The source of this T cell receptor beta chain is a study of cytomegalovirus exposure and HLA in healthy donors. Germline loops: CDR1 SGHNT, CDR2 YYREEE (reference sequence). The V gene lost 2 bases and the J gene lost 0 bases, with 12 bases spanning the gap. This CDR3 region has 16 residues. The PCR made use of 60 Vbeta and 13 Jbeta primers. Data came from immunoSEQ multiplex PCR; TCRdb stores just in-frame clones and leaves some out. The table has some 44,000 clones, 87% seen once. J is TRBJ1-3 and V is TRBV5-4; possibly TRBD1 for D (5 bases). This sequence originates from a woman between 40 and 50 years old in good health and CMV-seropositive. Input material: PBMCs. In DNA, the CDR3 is TGTGCCAGCAGCTTTGGACAAACTAACTCTGGAAACACCATATATTTT. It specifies CASSFGQTNSGNTIYF.